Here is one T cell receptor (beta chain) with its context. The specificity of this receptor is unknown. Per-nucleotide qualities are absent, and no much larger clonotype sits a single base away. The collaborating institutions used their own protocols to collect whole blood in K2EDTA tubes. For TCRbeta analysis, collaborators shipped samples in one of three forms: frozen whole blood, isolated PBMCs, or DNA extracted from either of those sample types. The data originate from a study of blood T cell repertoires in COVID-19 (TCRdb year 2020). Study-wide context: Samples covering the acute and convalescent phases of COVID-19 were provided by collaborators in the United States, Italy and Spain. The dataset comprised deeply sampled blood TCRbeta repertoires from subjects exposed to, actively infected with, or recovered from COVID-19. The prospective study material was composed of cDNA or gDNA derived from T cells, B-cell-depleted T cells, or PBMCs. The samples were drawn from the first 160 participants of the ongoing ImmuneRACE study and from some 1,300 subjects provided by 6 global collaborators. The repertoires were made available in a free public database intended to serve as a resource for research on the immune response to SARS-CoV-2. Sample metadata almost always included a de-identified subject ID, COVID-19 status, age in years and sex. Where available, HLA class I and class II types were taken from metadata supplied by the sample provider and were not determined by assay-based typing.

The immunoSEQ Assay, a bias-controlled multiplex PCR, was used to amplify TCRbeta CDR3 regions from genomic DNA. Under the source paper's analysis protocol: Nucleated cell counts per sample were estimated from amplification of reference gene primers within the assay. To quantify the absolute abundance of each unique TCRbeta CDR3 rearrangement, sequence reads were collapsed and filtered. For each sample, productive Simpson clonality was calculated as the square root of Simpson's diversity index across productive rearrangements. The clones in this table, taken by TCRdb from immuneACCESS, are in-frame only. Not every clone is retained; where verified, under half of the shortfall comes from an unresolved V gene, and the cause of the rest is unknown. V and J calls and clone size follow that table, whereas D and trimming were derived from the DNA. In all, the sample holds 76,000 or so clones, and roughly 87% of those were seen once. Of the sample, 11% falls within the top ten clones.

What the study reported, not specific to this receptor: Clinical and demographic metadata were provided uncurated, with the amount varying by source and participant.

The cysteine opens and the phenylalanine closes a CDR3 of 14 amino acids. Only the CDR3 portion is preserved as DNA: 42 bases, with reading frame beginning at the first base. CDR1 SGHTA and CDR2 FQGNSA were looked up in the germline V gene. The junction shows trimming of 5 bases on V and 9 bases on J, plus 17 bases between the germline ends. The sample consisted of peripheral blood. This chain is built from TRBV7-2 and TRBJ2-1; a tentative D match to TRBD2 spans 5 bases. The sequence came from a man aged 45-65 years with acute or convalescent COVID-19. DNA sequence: TGTGCCAGCAGCCCGAAACTAGTTGGCGGTGAGCAGTTCTTC. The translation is CASSPKLVGGEQFF.